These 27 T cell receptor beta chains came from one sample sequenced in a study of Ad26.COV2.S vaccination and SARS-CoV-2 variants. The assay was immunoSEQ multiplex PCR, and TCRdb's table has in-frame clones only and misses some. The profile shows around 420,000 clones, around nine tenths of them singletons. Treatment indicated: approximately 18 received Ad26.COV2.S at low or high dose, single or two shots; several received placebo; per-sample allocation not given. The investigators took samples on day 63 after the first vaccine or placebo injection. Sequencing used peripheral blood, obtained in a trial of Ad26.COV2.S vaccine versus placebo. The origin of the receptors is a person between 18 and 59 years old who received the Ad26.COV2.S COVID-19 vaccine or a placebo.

CDR3 bases: TGTGCCACCCTAAGGGGCGGGGAGCTGTTTTTT. Translation gives CATLRGGELFF. The rearrangement uses TRBV7-2 and TRBJ2-2, with TRBD1 as a possible D gene (5 bases). The CDR3 runs 11 residues. The germline gives CDR1 SGHTA, CDR2 FQGNSA. V was shortened by 10 bases and J by 7 bases, with 10 bases between the two germline ends.

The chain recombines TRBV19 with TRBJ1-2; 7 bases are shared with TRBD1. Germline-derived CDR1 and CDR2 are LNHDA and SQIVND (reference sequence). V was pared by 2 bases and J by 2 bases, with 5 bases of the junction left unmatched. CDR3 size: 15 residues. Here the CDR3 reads CASSISDRRNYGYTF. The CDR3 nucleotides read TGTGCCAGTAGTATATCGGACAGGCGAAACTATGGCTACACCTTC. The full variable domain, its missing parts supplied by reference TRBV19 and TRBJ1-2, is DGGITQSPKYLFRKEGQNVTLSCEQNLNHDAMYWYRQDPGQGLRLIYYSQIVNDFQKGDIAEGYSVSREKKESFPLTVTSAQKNPTAFYLCASSISDRRNYGYTFGSGTRLTVV.

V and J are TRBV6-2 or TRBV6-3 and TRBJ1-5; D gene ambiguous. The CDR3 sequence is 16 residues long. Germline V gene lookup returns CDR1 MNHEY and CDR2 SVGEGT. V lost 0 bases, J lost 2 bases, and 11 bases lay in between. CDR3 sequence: CASSYSLRRGNQPQHF. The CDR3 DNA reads TGTGCCAGCAGTTACTCGTTGCGGCGGGGCAATCAGCCCCAGCATTTT.

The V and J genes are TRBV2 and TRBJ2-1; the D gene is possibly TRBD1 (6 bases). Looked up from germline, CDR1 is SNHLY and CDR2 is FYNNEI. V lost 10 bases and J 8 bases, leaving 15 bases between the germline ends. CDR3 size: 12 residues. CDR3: CAKNRDYDEQFF. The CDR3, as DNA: TGTGCCAAAAACAGGGATTATGATGAGCAGTTCTTC.

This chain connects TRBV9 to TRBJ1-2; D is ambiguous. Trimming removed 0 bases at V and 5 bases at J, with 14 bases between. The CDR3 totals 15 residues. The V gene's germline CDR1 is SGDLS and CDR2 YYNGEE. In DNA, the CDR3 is TGTGCCAGCAGCGTAGGATCGGGTTTTGAGTATGGCTACACCTTC. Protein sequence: CASSVGSGFEYGYTF. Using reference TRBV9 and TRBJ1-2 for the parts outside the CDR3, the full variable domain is DSGVTQTPKHLITATGQRVTLRCSPRSGDLSVYWYQQSLDQGLQFLIQYYNGEERAKGNILERFSAQQFPDLHSELNLSSLELGDSALYFCASSVGSGFEYGYTFGSGTRLTVV.

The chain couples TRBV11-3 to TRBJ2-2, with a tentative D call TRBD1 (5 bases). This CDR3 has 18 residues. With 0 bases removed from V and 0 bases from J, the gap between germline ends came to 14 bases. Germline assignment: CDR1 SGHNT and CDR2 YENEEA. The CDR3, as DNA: TGTGCCAGCAGCTTAGAGGGGTGGGGCAGACCGAACACCGGGGAGCTGTTTTTT. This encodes CASSLEGWGRPNTGELFF. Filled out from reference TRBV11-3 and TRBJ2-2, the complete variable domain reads EAGVVQSPRYKIIEKKQPVAFWCNPISGHNTLYWYLQNLGQGPELLIRYENEEAVDDSQLPKDRFSAERLKGVDSTLKIQPAELGDSAVYLCASSLEGWGRPNTGELFFGEGSRLTVL.

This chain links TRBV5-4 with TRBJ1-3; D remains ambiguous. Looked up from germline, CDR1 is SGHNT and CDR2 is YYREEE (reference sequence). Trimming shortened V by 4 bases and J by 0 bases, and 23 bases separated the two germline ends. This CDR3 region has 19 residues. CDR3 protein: CASSAPWGLTLNSGNTIYF. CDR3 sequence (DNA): TGTGCCAGCAGCGCCCCGTGGGGTCTTACTTTAAACTCTGGAAACACCATATATTTT.

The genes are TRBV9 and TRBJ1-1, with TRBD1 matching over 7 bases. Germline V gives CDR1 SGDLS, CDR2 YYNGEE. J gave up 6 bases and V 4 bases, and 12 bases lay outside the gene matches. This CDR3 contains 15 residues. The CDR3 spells CASSSKGGGAAEAFF. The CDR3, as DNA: TGTGCCAGCAGCAGCAAAGGAGGGGGCGCCGCTGAAGCTTTCTTT. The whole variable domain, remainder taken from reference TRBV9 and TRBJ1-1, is DSGVTQTPKHLITATGQRVTLRCSPRSGDLSVYWYQQSLDQGLQFLIQYYNGEERAKGNILERFSAQQFPDLHSELNLSSLELGDSALYFCASSSKGGGAAEAFFGQGTRLTVV.

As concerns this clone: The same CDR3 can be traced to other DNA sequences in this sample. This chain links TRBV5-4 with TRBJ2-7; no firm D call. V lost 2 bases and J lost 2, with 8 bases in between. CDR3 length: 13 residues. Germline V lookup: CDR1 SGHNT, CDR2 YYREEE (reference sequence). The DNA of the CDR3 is TGTGCCAGCAGCTTAGGGCCGGCCTACGAGCAGTACTTC. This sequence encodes CASSLGPAYEQYF.

CDR3 nucleotides: TGTGCCAGCAGCGTAGCCGGGCCGGGTGGCTACACCTTC. The encoded protein is CASSVAGPGGYTF. V and J are TRBV9 and TRBJ1-2; D is unclear. Trimming cost V 0 bases and J 7 bases, with 10 bases left between them. The germline V gene has CDR1 SGDLS and CDR2 YYNGEE. This CDR3 has 13 amino acids.

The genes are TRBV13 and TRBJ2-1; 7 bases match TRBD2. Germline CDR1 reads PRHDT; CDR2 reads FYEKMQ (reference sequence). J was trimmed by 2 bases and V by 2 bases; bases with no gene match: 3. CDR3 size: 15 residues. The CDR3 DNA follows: TGTGCCAGCAGCTTACGGCTAGCGGCCTACAATGAGCAGTTCTTC. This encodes CASSLRLAAYNEQFF. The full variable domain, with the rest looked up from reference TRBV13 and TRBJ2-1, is AAGVIQSPRHLIKEKRETATLKCYPIPRHDTVYWYQQGPGQDPQFLISFYEKMQSDKGSIPDRFSAQQFSDYHSELNMSSLELGDSALYFCASSLRLAAYNEQFFGPGTRLTVL.

The CDR3 DNA sequence: TGTGCCAGCAGCTCCGACAGGGGGCTCGAGCAGTACTTC. Protein: CASSSDRGLEQYF. The rearrangement uses TRBV7-9 and TRBJ2-7; 10 bases map to TRBD1. The V gene end was trimmed by 4 bases and the J gene end by 6 bases; junction bases not matched to a gene: 3. CDR1 SEHNR and CDR2 FQNEAQ come from the germline V gene (reference sequence). CDR3 length: 13 residues.

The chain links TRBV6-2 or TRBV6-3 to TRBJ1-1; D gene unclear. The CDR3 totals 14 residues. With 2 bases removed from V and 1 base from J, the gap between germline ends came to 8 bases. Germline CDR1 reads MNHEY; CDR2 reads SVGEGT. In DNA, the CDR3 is TGTGCCAGCAGTTACGCCCCACAGAACACTGAAGCTTTCTTT. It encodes CASSYAPQNTEAFF.

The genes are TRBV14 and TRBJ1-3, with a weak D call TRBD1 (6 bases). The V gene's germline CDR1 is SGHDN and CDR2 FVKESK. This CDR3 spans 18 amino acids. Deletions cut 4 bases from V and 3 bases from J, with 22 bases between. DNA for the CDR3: TGTGCCAGCAGCCGAAACCACCTCACAGGGCCTTATGGAAACACCATATATTTT. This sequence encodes CASSRNHLTGPYGNTIYF.

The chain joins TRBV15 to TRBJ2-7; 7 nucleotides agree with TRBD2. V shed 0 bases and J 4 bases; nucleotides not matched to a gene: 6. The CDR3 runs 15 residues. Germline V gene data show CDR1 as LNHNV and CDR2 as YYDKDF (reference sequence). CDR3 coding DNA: TGTGCCACCAGCAGAGACCTAGCGGATGGATACGAGCAGTACTTC. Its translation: CATSRDLADGYEQYF.

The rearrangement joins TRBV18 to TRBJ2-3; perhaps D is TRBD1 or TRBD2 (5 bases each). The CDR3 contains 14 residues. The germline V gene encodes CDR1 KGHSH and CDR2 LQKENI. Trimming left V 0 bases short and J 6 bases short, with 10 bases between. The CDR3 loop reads CASSPPGVLDTQYF. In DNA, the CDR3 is TGTGCCAGCTCACCACCGGGGGTTTTGGATACGCAGTATTTT.

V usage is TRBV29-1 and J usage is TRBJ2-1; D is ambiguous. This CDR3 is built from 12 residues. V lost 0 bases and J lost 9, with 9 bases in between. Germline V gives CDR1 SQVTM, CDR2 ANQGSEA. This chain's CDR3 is CSVEDNLLEQFF. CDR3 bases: TGCAGCGTTGAAGATAACCTTCTTGAGCAGTTCTTC.

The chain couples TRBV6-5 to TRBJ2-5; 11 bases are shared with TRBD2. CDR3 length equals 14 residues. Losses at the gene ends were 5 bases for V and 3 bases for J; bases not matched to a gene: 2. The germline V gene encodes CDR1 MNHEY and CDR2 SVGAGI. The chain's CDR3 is CASSRLAGKETQYF. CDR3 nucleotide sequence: TGTGCCAGCAGTCGACTAGCGGGGAAAGAGACCCAGTACTTC.

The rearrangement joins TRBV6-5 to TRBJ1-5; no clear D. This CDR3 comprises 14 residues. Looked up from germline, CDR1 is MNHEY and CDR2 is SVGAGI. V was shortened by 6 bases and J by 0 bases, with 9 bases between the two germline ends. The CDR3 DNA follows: TGTGCCAGCAGGAACAGATATAGCAATCAGCCCCAGCATTTT. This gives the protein CASRNRYSNQPQHF.

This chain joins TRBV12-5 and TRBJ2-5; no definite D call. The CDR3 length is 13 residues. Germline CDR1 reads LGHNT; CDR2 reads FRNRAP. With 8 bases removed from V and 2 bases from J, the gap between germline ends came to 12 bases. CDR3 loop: CASRSTGQETQYF. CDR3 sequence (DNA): TGTGCTAGTCGCTCCACCGGACAAGAGACCCAGTACTTC.

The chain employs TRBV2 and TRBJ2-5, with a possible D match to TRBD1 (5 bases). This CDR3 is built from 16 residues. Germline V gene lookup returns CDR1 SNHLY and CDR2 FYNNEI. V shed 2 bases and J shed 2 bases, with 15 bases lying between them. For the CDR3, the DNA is TGTGCCAGCAGTGAACCCCCGGCCACAGGACAAGAGACCCAGTACTTC. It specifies CASSEPPATGQETQYF.

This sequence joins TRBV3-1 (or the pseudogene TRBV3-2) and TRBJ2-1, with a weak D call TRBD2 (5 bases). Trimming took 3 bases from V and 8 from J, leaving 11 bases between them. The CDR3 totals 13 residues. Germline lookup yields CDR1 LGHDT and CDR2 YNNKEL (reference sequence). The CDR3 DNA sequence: TGTGCCAGCAGCCAGCCCCTGAGGGATGAGCAGTTCTTC. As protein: CASSQPLRDEQFF.

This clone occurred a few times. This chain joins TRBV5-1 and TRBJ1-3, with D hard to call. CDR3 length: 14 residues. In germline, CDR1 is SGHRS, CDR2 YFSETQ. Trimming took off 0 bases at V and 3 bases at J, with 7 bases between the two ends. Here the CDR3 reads CASSLAGVGNTIYF. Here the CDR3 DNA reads TGCGCCAGCAGCTTGGCTGGGGTTGGAAACACCATATATTTT.

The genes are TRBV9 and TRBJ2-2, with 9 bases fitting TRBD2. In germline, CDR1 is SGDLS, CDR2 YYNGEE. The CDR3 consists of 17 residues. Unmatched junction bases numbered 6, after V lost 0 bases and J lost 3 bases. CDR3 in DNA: TGTGCCAGCAGCGTAGAGGCGGGGGGGGCCTACACCGGGGAGCTGTTTTTT. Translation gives CASSVEAGGAYTGELFF.

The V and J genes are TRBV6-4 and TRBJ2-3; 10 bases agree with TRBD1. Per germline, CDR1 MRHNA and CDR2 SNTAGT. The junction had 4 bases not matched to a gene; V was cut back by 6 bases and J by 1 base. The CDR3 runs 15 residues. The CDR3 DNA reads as TGTGCCAGCAGCACGACAGGGGGCGGCACAGATACGCAGTATTTT. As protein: CASSTTGGGTDTQYF.

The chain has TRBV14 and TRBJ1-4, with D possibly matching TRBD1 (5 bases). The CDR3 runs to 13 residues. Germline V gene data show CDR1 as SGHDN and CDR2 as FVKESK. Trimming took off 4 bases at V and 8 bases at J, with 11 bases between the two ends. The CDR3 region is CASSPVRGEKLFF. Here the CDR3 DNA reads TGTGCCAGCAGCCCCGTGAGGGGAGAAAAACTGTTTTTT. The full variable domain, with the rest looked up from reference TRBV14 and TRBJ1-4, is EAGVTQFPSHSVIEKGQTVTLRCDPISGHDNLYWYRRVMGKEIKFLLHFVKESKQDESGMPNNRFLAERTGGTYSTLKVQPAELEDSGVYFCASSPVRGEKLFFGSGTQLSVL.

The CDR3 reads CASSELGASSYNEQFF. The CDR3 nucleotides are TGTGCCAGCAGTGAATTGGGGGCGAGCTCCTACAATGAGCAGTTCTTC. This chain uses TRBV6-1 with TRBJ2-1; maybe TRBD1 (6 bases). The V end was cut by 2 bases, the J end by 0 bases, with 11 bases between. Germline-derived CDR1 and CDR2 are MNHNS and SASEGT. CDR3 length equals 16 residues.